The 17 T cell receptor beta chains below all came from one sample that was sequenced in a study of shared clonotypes between healthy human individuals (dated by TCRdb to 2020 to 2022). Libraries were constructed by the immunoSEQ multiplex PCR assay. TCRdb obtained this table from immuneACCESS and retained in-frame rearrangements with V and J assigned. These tables miss some clones; where compared with another copy, unresolved V genes account for less than half of the shortfall, and the remainder is unexplained. In this sample the table shows about 480,000 clones, about 79% of which occur a single time. The top ten clonotypes cover roughly an eighth of the sample. Input material: PBMCs. All receptors derive from a woman between 40 and 55 years old in good health. Some clones in this sample may be carry-over from other donors' samples.

J is TRBJ2-7 and V is TRBV18; possibly TRBD1 or TRBD2 for D (5 bases each). The CDR3 is made up of 14 amino acids. Germline V gene sequence: CDR1 KGHSH, CDR2 LQKENI. Trimming removed 6 bases at V and 5 bases at J, with 17 bases between. CDR3 loop: CASSRGARGNEQYF. The CDR3 coding sequence is TGTGCCAGCTCTAGGGGCGCGAGGGGAAACGAGCAGTACTTC.

The chain carries TRBV11-2 and TRBJ2-1, with TRBD2 identical over 14 bases. Germline CDR1 is SGHAT and CDR2 is FQNNGV. CDR3 length equals 16 residues. Trimming took 2 bases from V and 8 from J; bases not matched to a gene: 5. The CDR3 loop is CASSLLGTSGRDEQFF. CDR3 in DNA: TGTGCCAGCAGCTTACTTGGGACTAGCGGGAGAGATGAGCAGTTCTTC.

The chain couples TRBV7-9 to TRBJ2-1, with TRBD2 matching over 14 bases. Looked up from germline, CDR1 is SEHNR and CDR2 is FQNEAQ (reference sequence). This CDR3 has 15 residues. The trim removed 5 bases at V and 9 bases at J, leaving 6 bases unmatched. CDR3 protein: CASSRLAGGPTEQFF. CDR3 DNA: TGTGCCAGCAGCCGACTAGCGGGAGGGCCGACTGAGCAGTTCTTC.

Regarding this clone: Additional DNA sequences in this sample encode the identical CDR3. This chain links TRBV28 with TRBJ1-1; D not resolved. The germline V gene has CDR1 MDHEN and CDR2 SYDVKM. This CDR3 region has 11 residues. The V gene lost 6 bases and the J gene lost 6 bases, with 8 bases spanning the gap. The CDR3 region has the DNA TGTGCCAGCAGGGGATCTGCTGAAGCTTTCTTT. Amino acids: CASRGSAEAFF.

The chain is built from TRBV6-1 and TRBJ1-2, with unresolved D. CDR3 length: 13 residues. V was cut by 6 bases and J by 8 bases, with 16 bases left in between. CDR1 and CDR2 (germline): MNHNS, SASEGT. CDR3 bases: TGTGCCAGCAGCCCCGCATATAGTTTCGGCTACACCTTC. It yields the protein CASSPAYSFGYTF.

The chain employs TRBV6-6 and TRBJ2-7; no firm D call. V was shortened by 6 bases and J by 2 bases, with 14 bases between the two germline ends. Per the germline V gene, CDR1 is MNHNY and CDR2 is SVGAGI (reference sequence). The length of the CDR3 is 14 residues. The CDR3 coding sequence is TGTGCCAGCAGGCGTGATCAAGGTGCCTACGAGCAGTACTTC. It translates to CASRRDQGAYEQYF.

The chain couples TRBV5-1 to TRBJ2-5, with 9 positions matching TRBD1. The ends lost 0 bases at V and 1 base at J; junction bases unmatched: 1. The CDR3 is 15 amino acids. Germline CDR1 and CDR2: SGHRS and YFSETQ. The DNA for the CDR3 is TGCGCCAGCAGCTTGGGGGACAGGGTCCAAGAGACCCAGTACTTC. Protein: CASSLGDRVQETQYF.

In its sample, this clone was seen a few times. CDR3 nucleotide sequence: TGCACCCCTTTCGTTAATGAGCAGTTCTTC. Its translation: CTPFVNEQFF. The V gene is TRBV20-1, the J gene TRBJ2-1; no reliable D call. The germline V gene has CDR1 DFQATT and CDR2 SNEGSKA (reference sequence). This CDR3 has 10 amino acids.

This clone was seen a handful of times. The chain employs TRBV2 and TRBJ2-7; D remains ambiguous. Germline lookup yields CDR1 SNHLY and CDR2 FYNNEI. Trimming took off 7 bases at V and 4 bases at J, with 11 bases between the two ends. This CDR3 is built from 12 residues. CDR3 amino acids: CASTGRRYEQYF. The CDR3, as DNA: TGTGCCAGCACGGGCCGAAGATACGAGCAGTACTTC.

The chain has TRBV27 and TRBJ2-1, with D tentatively TRBD1 or TRBD2 (6 bases each). The V end lost 4 bases, the J end lost 7 bases, and 20 bases lay between the germline ends. The CDR3 is 16 amino acids. In germline, CDR1 is MNHEY, CDR2 SMNVEV (reference sequence). CDR3 coding DNA: TGTGCCAGCAGTTCGGGGGCGTGGGTAATAAGGAATGAGCAGTTCTTC. Residues: CASSSGAWVIRNEQFF.

J is TRBJ1-1 and V is TRBV30, with D maybe TRBD1 (6 bases). Between the trimmed V and J ends, which lost 0 bases and 0 bases, there was a span of 17 bases. The CDR3 runs to 17 residues. Germline V gene data show CDR1 as GTSNPN and CDR2 as SVGIG (reference sequence). CDR3 loop: CAWSVSGGTNLNTEAFF. Written as DNA, the CDR3 is TGTGCCTGGAGTGTTTCGGGGGGCACGAACCTGAACACTGAAGCTTTCTTT. Supplemented by reference TRBV30 and TRBJ1-1, the full variable domain reads SQTIHQWPATLVQPVGSPLSLECTVEGTSNPNLYWYRQAAGRGLQLLFYSVGIGQISSEVPQNLSASRPQDRQFILSSKKLLLSDSGFYLCAWSVSGGTNLNTEAFFGQGTRLTVV.

The J gene is TRBJ1-1, the V gene TRBV25-1; maybe TRBD1 (5 bases). This CDR3 region has 14 residues. V lost 1 base, J lost 4 bases, and 10 bases lay in between. Germline loops: CDR1 MGHDK, CDR2 SYGVNS. This chain's CDR3 is CASSESGRVTEAFF. Written as DNA, the CDR3 is TGTGCCAGCAGTGAATCGGGCAGGGTCACTGAAGCTTTCTTT.

The chain combines TRBV6-5 with TRBJ1-2; TRBD1 matches 10 bases. The germline CDR1 and CDR2 sequences are MNHEY and SVGAGI. V was clipped by 4 bases and J by 5 bases; unmatched bases: 7. The CDR3 totals 15 residues. The CDR3 region has the DNA TGTGCCAGCAGTTCCTGGACAGGGGGACTTTATGGCTACACCTTC. Translating gives CASSSWTGGLYGYTF.

By share, this clone counts as medium-sized (0.01 to 0.1%). In the same sample, other DNA sequences code for this CDR3. The chain combines TRBV7-2 with TRBJ2-1; D remains ambiguous. The CDR3 spans 11 residues. With 3 bases removed from V and 3 bases from J, the gap between germline ends came to 0 bases. Per germline, CDR1 SGHTA and CDR2 FQGNSA. Here the CDR3 DNA reads TGTGCCAGCAGCTTCTACAATGAGCAGTTCTTC. Its translation: CASSFYNEQFF.

V is TRBV2 and J is TRBJ1-1; maybe TRBD1 (5 bases). This CDR3 contains 11 residues. Trimming cost V 6 bases and J 10 bases, with 12 bases left between them. CDR1 is SNHLY, CDR2 FYNNEI, per germline. The CDR3 sequence: CASRDYGGAFF. Here the CDR3 DNA reads TGTGCCAGCAGAGACTACGGGGGAGCTTTCTTT.

The rearrangement links TRBV29-1 to TRBJ1-3, with D maybe TRBD1 (6 bases). Germline V gene sequence: CDR1 SQVTM, CDR2 ANQGSEA. With 0 bases removed from V and 6 bases from J, the gap between germline ends came to 12 bases. This CDR3 contains 14 residues. This CDR3 reads CSVEDRDRLNTIYF. As DNA, the CDR3 is TGCAGCGTTGAAGATCGCGACAGGTTAAACACCATATATTTT.

This chain's CDR3 is CASSRRANTGELFF. The CDR3 DNA sequence: TGTGCCAGTAGTAGACGCGCGAACACCGGGGAGCTGTTTTTT. The V call is TRBV19, the J call TRBJ2-2, with no clear D. Germline V gene sequence: CDR1 LNHDA, CDR2 SQIVND (reference sequence). Trimming cost V 4 bases and J 0 bases, with 6 bases left between them. The CDR3 spans 14 residues.